These 12 T cell receptor beta chains share one sample of origin, sequenced in a study of control samples from healthy donors and cancer patients. Repertoires were generated with immunoSEQ multiplex PCR, while TCRdb's copy carries only in-frame clones and drops some. Here the sample spans around 50,000 clones, roughly 90% being singletons. Specimen: PBMCs. Receptors originate from a man aged 25 to 45 with colorectal cancer.

V usage is TRBV27 and J usage is TRBJ1-2; the match to TRBD1 covers 10 bases. The CDR3 is made up of 15 amino acids. V was clipped by 2 bases and J by 4 bases; unmatched bases: 4. Germline V lookup: CDR1 MNHEY, CDR2 SMNVEV (reference sequence). CDR3 DNA: TGTGCCAGCAGTTTACGGACAGGGGGAAGCTATGGCTACACCTTC. Protein: CASSLRTGGSYGYTF.

CDR3 amino acids: CASGRQGAPGYTF. CDR3 nucleotides: TGTGCCAGCGGCCGGCAGGGGGCTCCAGGCTACACCTTC. The V call is TRBV6-5, the J call TRBJ1-2, with TRBD1 identical over 8 bases. Unmatched junction bases numbered 10, after V lost 8 bases and J lost 8 bases. The germline CDR1 and CDR2 sequences are MNHEY and SVGAGI. There are 13 residues in the CDR3.

The chain recombines TRBV27 with TRBJ1-1; a weak D match, TRBD1 (6 bases). Germline V gene data show CDR1 as MNHEY and CDR2 as SMNVEV (reference sequence). The CDR3 consists of 18 residues. Deletions cut 5 bases from V and 2 bases from J, with 24 bases between. This CDR3 reads CASSRNLGGEGYNTEAFF. The DNA for the CDR3 is TGTGCCAGCAGTCGCAATTTGGGGGGCGAGGGGTATAACACTGAAGCTTTCTTT.

The J gene is TRBJ2-5, the V gene TRBV7-9; D is possibly TRBD2 (5 bases). CDR1 SEHNR and CDR2 FQNEAQ come from the germline V gene (reference sequence). V was shortened by 4 bases and J by 5 bases, with 17 bases between the two germline ends. The length of the CDR3 is 15 residues. The CDR3 sequence: CASSSSWAGSETQYF. DNA for the CDR3: TGTGCCAGCAGCTCCTCCTGGGCGGGTTCGGAGACCCAGTACTTC.

The gene calls are TRBV27 and TRBJ1-2; D gene ambiguous. Trimming pared 6 bases from V and 2 bases from J, leaving 16 bases between. The CDR3 has 15 residues. Germline loops: CDR1 MNHEY, CDR2 SMNVEV (reference sequence). CDR3 nucleotides: TGTGCCAGCAGCCTGACAAGTCTCGGCAACTATGGCTACACCTTC. It is translated as CASSLTSLGNYGYTF.

This chain connects TRBV4-3 to TRBJ2-3; 8 bases align to TRBD2. The CDR3 is 20 amino acids. After removal of 2 bases from V and 2 bases from J, the junction contained 18 bases not matched to a gene. CDR1 and CDR2 from the germline V gene are LGHNA and YSLEER. The CDR3 protein is CASSQRPQFGGGTYTDTQYF. CDR3 sequence (DNA): TGCGCCAGCAGCCAACGCCCTCAGTTTGGCGGGGGGACCTACACAGATACGCAGTATTTT.

The chain joins TRBV9 to TRBJ1-4, with D unclear. From germline, CDR1 is SGDLS and CDR2 YYNGEE. Trimming took off 0 bases at V and 8 bases at J, with 11 bases between the two ends. The length of the CDR3 is 14 residues. CDR3 bases: TGTGCCAGCAGCGTAGACCCATCCGGGGAAAAACTGTTTTTT. As protein: CASSVDPSGEKLFF.

The rearrangement joins TRBV19 to TRBJ2-7; 7 bases are a match to TRBD1. With 4 bases clipped from V and 3 bases from J, the junction kept 3 bases outside the gene matches. The CDR3 totals 13 residues. The germline gives CDR1 LNHDA, CDR2 SQIVND (reference sequence). DNA of the CDR3: TGTGCCAGTAGTAGGGACAGTAACTACGAGCAGTACTTC. This translates into CASSRDSNYEQYF.

The chain is built from TRBV11-3 and TRBJ2-5, with D perhaps matching TRBD2 (7 bases). This CDR3 has 16 amino acids. Trimming took 3 bases from V and 5 from J, leaving 19 bases between them. CDR1 and CDR2 from the germline V gene are SGHNT and YENEEA. CDR3 in amino acids: CASSLGGAGEEETQYF. The DNA of the CDR3 is TGTGCCAGCAGCTTGGGGGGGGCAGGGGAAGAGGAGACCCAGTACTTC.

V gene TRBV7-6 combines with J gene TRBJ2-1; 10 bases are shared with TRBD2. V gave up 5 bases and J gave up 3 bases; unmatched junction bases: 4. CDR3 length: 15 amino acids. Germline-derived CDR1 and CDR2 are SGHVS and FNYEAQ. The CDR3 region has the DNA TGTGCCAGCAGCCAGGCTAGCGGGGGCTACAATGAGCAGTTCTTC. Its translation is CASSQASGGYNEQFF. The full variable domain, with the rest looked up from reference TRBV7-6 and TRBJ2-1, is GAGVSQSPRYKVTKRGQDVALRCDPISGHVSLYWYRQALGQGPEFLTYFNYEAQQDKSGLPNDRFSAERPEGSISTLTIQRTEQRDSAMYRCASSQASGGYNEQFFGPGTRLTVL.

Only one count was recorded for this clone. This rearrangement joins TRBV6-5 to TRBJ1-1, with 9 bases that match TRBD1. CDR3 size: 14 residues. CDR1 and CDR2 from the germline V gene are MNHEY and SVGAGI. Trimming cost V 4 bases and J 5 bases; bases outside gene matches: 5. This CDR3 reads CASSLTGGRTEAFF. The CDR3 DNA reads as TGTGCCAGCAGTTTGACAGGGGGGCGGACTGAAGCTTTCTTT.

This chain uses TRBV19 with TRBJ1-5; 7 nucleotides agree with TRBD1. The CDR3 loop spans 14 amino acids. The germline V gene encodes CDR1 LNHDA and CDR2 SQIVND (reference sequence). The trim removed 5 bases at V and 0 bases at J, leaving 1 base unmatched. The CDR3 DNA reads as TGTGCCAGTAGTGGGACAGCTAGCAATCAGCCCCAGCATTTT. Translating it yields CASSGTASNQPQHF.